A selection of T cell receptor beta chains follows, all from one sample in a study of T cell repertoires in cytomegalovirus infection. TCRdb reprocessed the reads via MiXCR and lists one record per CDR3 protein. This repertoire shows over 450,000 distinct CDR3 sequences, 10% to 12% found once; its top ten account for about a tenth. Sequencing input: PBMCs. The source of these receptors is a human donor in good health (CMV status not recorded). Some clones in this sample may be carry-over from other donors' samples. CDR3s include the opening cysteine and the closing phenylalanine or tryptophan. Size is omitted from some rows. Given values are once, few, many or a class for expanded clones.

15 | TRBV28 | NA | CASSLSAGLSYEQYF
14 | TRBV19 | many | CASSRPGRDETQYF
14 | TRBV28 | few | CASSFSQGMRGYTF
15 | TRBV5-1 | many | CASSLEPRGGHEQYF
18 | TRBV3-1 | few | CASSQGRTSGGSTDTQYF
15 | TRBV12-3/TRBV12-4 | many | CASSMGTGINEKLFF
13 | TRBV29-1 | many | CSVEEGRTYGYTF
14 | TRBV20-1 | NA | CSAAGTARNYGYTF
15 | TRBV6-1 | many | CASSEARDYNSPLHF
17 | TRBV28 | few | CASKGVVVPMGNEKLFF
14 | TRBV3-1 | NA | CASSPEMTDHGYTF
17 | TRBV4-1 | many | CASSQGRLGRIQETQYF
15 | TRBV28 | many | CASSSVVGPLNEQFF
15 | TRBV12-3/TRBV12-4 | many | CASSLRREYNTEAFF
13 | TRBV30 | few | CAWSLTSNTEAFF
13 | TRBV25-1 | NA | CASSEYGRETQYF
14 | TRBV5-6 | many | CASSLASSNQPQHF
15 | TRBV7-3 | many | CASSAGQGSIYEQYF
14 | TRBV24-1 | NA | CATSDPPPGETQYF
14 | TRBV5-4 | few | CASTGLGRYNEQFF
13 | TRBV20-1 | many | CSASVGSTDTQYF
12 | TRBV28 | many | CASSIGQGRAFF
20 | TRBV28 | many | CASSLHRDRASYSSTDTQYF
15 | TRBV27 | NA | CASSLSPPQGKGYTF
13 | TRBV6-1 | many | CASLAGGNTEAFF
18 | TRBV24-1 | many | CATSSRWGQTADTGELFF
13 | TRBV7-2 | many | CASSLSQRGGYTF
15 | TRBV23-1 | many | CASSCLDATNEKLFF
11 | TRBV29-1 | NA | CSVDDLNGYTF
13 | TRBV4-1 | many | CASSQGQGDGYTF
14 | TRBV20-1 | many | CSASPQGPNTEAFF
14 | TRBV12-3/TRBV12-4 | NA | CASSPGLGPKLEYF
14 | TRBV6-2/TRBV6-3 | many | CASSSREGMGEQFF
12 | TRBV20-1 | NA | CSARVIGETQYF
16 | TRBV15 | few | CATSSLAGTSTDTQYF
15 | TRBV20-1 | few | CSALQGREGYQPQHF
15 | TRBV12-3/TRBV12-4 | many | CASSLGQGPQETQYF
14 | TRBV19 | NA | CASKARGASNEQFF
13 | TRBV3-1 | NA | CASSPRLSPTIYF
13 | TRBV29-1 | few | CSVGLAVSYEQYF
16 | TRBV19 | NA | CASRPQGTINTGELFF
14 | TRBV7-2 | many | CASSPGQGYDEQFF
14 | TRBV5-1 | many | CASSSGTDSYEQYF
14 | TRBV2 | few | CASGELSSYNEQFF
14 | TRBV2 | NA | CASSEIPGNQPQHF
14 | TRBV29-1 | NA | CSVGIGGRTDTQYF
18 | TRBV11-2 | many | CASSLKGLAGVAYNEQFF
13 | TRBV29-1 | NA | CSVEGGIAYEQYF
15 | TRBV4-1 | many | CASSQPLGRATEAFF
12 | TRBV5-1 | few | CASSWGDTEQYF
16 | TRBV7-2 | many | CASSLLSISSNSPLHF
13 | TRBV5-1 | many | CASRDSSYTEAFF
15 | TRBV7-8 | many | CASSRGRAGQETQYF
13 | TRBV29-1 | NA | CSARTGEGTEAFF
15 | TRBV6-6 | NA | CASRRDRGLGQPQHF
15 | TRBV5-1 | NA | CASSPSPGTRTEAFF
15 | TRBV29-1 | NA | CSVWTSGRGTDTQYF
15 | TRBV30 | few | CAWRGRGHGNTEAFF
17 | TRBV27 | many | CASSLSGGTGADNEQFF
13 | TRBV6-2/TRBV6-3 | NA | CASNRLAGYEQYF